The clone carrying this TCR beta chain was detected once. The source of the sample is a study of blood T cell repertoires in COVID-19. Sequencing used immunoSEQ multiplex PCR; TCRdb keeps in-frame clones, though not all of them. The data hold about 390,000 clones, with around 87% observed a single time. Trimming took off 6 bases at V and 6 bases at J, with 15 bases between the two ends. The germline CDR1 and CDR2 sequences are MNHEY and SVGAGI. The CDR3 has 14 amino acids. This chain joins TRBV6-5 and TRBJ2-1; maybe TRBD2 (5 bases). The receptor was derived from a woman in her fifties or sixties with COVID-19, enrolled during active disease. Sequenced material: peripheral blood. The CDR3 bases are TGTGCCAGCAGGACTACCTCCCCGGGCAATGAGCAGTTCTTC. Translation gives CASRTTSPGNEQFF.